This entry features one TCR beta chain sequence. V lost 6 bases and J lost 4; bases outside the gene matches: 13. Germline CDR1 reads MNHNY; CDR2 reads SVGAGI (reference sequence). The CDR3 extends over 16 amino acids. The source of the sample is a study of T cell changes during pregnancy in multiple sclerosis. Sequencing used immunoSEQ multiplex PCR; TCRdb keeps in-frame clones, though not all of them. The sample yields 45,000 to 70,000 clones, roughly nine tenths seen once. The sample in question was peripheral blood, obtained in the third trimester of pregnancy. This chain links TRBV6-6 with TRBJ1-2; 8 bases are a match to TRBD1. The TCR was taken from a female donor in good health, enrolled as a control in a pregnancy study. CDR3 coding DNA: TGTGCCAGCAGCCCACAAACCTCACAGGGGGGCTATGGCTACACCTTC. Encoded protein: CASSPQTSQGGYGYTF.